The clone carrying this TCR beta chain was seen repeatedly, ten times or more. The sequenced fragment ends 3 residues before the CDR3 boundary, so the rest is inferred from the germline J gene. With 0 bases clipped from V and 5 bases from J, the junction kept 12 bases outside the gene matches. Per the germline V gene, CDR1 is WNHNN and CDR2 is SYGVQD (reference sequence). This CDR3 region has 17 residues. The entry originates in a study of T cell clonality in common variable immunodeficiency. Some clones are missing from TCRdb's copy, which holds only in-frame ones; the method was immunoSEQ multiplex PCR. The table lists 45,000 to 55,000 clones, no singletons, with 5.4% in the top ten.

This TCR was recovered from a person aged 18 to 75 in good health. Material for sequencing was peripheral blood mononuclear cells. V and J are TRBV10-1 and TRBJ2-7; 8 bases map to TRBD1. The covered CDR3 bases are TGCGCCAGCAGTGAGTCTGTCCCGGACAGGGAAACCCACGAG. Translated, it gives CASSESVPDRETHE. In full, the CDR3 is CASSESVPDRETHEQYF.